This T cell receptor beta chain was retrieved from a study of neurological immune-mediated disorders. The cDNA was generated by 5'RACE with 10-nucleotide random UMIs. In TCRdb, the 5' RACE reads were re-called with MiXCR into one record per CDR3 protein. The sample holds 40,000 or so distinct CDR3 sequences, 7% to 8% seen once. The table lists this clonotype with many counts. Its specificity is unknown. Source material was 2 million unsorted PBMCs, stored at -80 °C in RNAlater. Findings of the study overall: HTLV-1-associated myelopathy led in TCR clonal expansion, while multiple sclerosis ranked lowest, below healthy controls.

Trimming removed 1 base at V and 4 bases at J, with 6 bases between. CDR3 length: 13 residues. The germline CDR1 and CDR2 sequences are SGHTA and FQGNSA. Sample: PBMCs. This TCR was sampled from a woman in her 40s in good health. The chain couples TRBV7-2 to TRBJ2-3, with a weak D call TRBD1 (6 bases). CDR3 DNA sequence: TGTGCCAGCAGCTTAGACAGGGCAGATACGCAGTATTTT. It specifies CASSLDRADTQYF.